This T cell receptor (beta chain) was captured in a study of shared clonotypes between healthy human individuals. Overall study findings and caveats: Tissues were not sampled, only blood, and their repertoires likely differ. On the whole, naive subsets had larger estimated richness than memory subsets had.

About this clone itself: Its antigen is undetermined.

CD45RO-negative CD8 cells positively selected for CCR7 made up the naive population, which excluded terminally differentiated effector memory CD45RA+ cells. Measured with immunoSEQ multiplex PCR; TCRdb has only the in-frame clones, and not every one. The sample contains around 1.9 million clones, under 95% of which appear only once. CDR3 length: 17 amino acids. Per germline, CDR1 MNHEY and CDR2 SMNVEV (reference sequence). V dropped 10 bases and J dropped 7; count of bases not matched to a gene: 20. The TCR was taken from a man aged 18 to 35 in good health. Some clones in this sample may be carry-over from other donors' samples. The V and J genes are TRBV27 and TRBJ2-1; 9 nucleotides agree with TRBD2. Sample: naive CD8+ T cells from PBMCs. CDR3 bases: TGTGCCACCCTGAAATCCGGGGTAGCGGGAGAGGGGAATGAGCAGTTCTTC. It yields the protein CATLKSGVAGEGNEQFF.